The 15 T cell receptor beta chains below all came from one sample that was sequenced in a study of blood T cell repertoires in COVID-19. Assay: immunoSEQ multiplex PCR; the TCRdb copy retains only in-frame clones and omits some. The sample shows 80,000 to 100,000 clones, 70% to 90% of them seen only once. Sequenced input: peripheral blood. The receptors originated from a woman aged 80 or over with acute or convalescent COVID-19.

The V and J genes are TRBV29-1 and TRBJ1-1, with 8 bases that match TRBD1. The CDR3 has 11 residues. Germline assignment: CDR1 SQVTM and CDR2 ANQGSEA. The ends lost 6 bases at V and 4 bases at J; junction bases unmatched: 1. The CDR3 is CSVDRGTEAFF. The CDR3 nucleotides read TGCAGCGTCGACAGGGGCACTGAAGCTTTCTTT.

Many counts were recorded for this clone. The CDR3: CASSLRTGMGNQPQHF. The CDR3, as DNA: TGTGCCAGCAGTTTGAGGACAGGGATGGGCAATCAGCCCCAGCATTTT. This chain connects TRBV28 to TRBJ1-5; 8 bases agree with TRBD1. The CDR3 extends over 16 amino acids. With 3 bases clipped from V and 2 bases from J, the junction kept 6 bases outside the gene matches. Germline V gene lookup returns CDR1 MDHEN and CDR2 SYDVKM.

The chain has TRBV7-9 and TRBJ1-2; possible D gene TRBD1, 6 bases. The CDR3 runs 14 residues. Germline assignment: CDR1 SEHNR and CDR2 FQNEAQ (reference sequence). Between the trimmed V and J ends, which lost 3 bases and 8 bases, there was a span of 16 bases. The CDR3 nucleotides are TGTGCCAGCAGCTTCCCTGGACAGAGCGGAGGCTACACCTTC. This sequence encodes CASSFPGQSGGYTF.

The gene calls are TRBV7-2 and TRBJ2-5; maybe TRBD2 (7 bases). CDR3 length: 13 residues. Germline V gene data show CDR1 as SGHTA and CDR2 as FQGNSA. Trimming stripped 5 bases from V and 5 bases from J, with 12 bases between. As DNA, the CDR3 is TGTGCCAGCAGCCGCCGGGGGGCGGAGACCCAGTACTTC. This translates into CASSRRGAETQYF. Using reference TRBV7-2 and TRBJ2-5 for the parts outside the CDR3, the full variable domain is GAGVSQSPSNKVTEKGKDVELRCDPISGHTALYWYRQSLGQGLEFLIYFQGNSAPDKSGLPSDRFSAERTGGSVSTLTIQRTQQEDSAVYLCASSRRGAETQYFGPGTRLLVL.

This clone has just a few counts. The V and J genes are TRBV7-2 and TRBJ1-3; D unresolved. CDR3 length: 13 residues. Trimming took off 0 bases at V and 4 bases at J, with 4 bases between the two ends. Per the germline V gene, CDR1 is SGHTA and CDR2 is FQGNSA. The CDR3 coding sequence is TGTGCCAGCAGCTTAGCTGAGGGAAACACCATATATTTT. It specifies CASSLAEGNTIYF. Combining the CDR3 with reference TRBV7-2 and TRBJ1-3 gives the whole variable domain GAGVSQSPSNKVTEKGKDVELRCDPISGHTALYWYRQSLGQGLEFLIYFQGNSAPDKSGLPSDRFSAERTGGSVSTLTIQRTQQEDSAVYLCASSLAEGNTIYFGEGSWLTVV.

Of note for this clone: This sample includes further DNA sequences coding for the same CDR3. The V gene is TRBV18, the J gene TRBJ1-4; tentatively, D is TRBD1 (6 bases). Germline V gene lookup returns CDR1 KGHSH and CDR2 LQKENI. With 4 bases removed from V and 3 bases from J, the gap between germline ends came to 12 bases. The CDR3 is 15 residues long. CDR3 nucleotide sequence: TGTGCCAGCTCACTACTACAGGGTCCTAATGAAAAACTGTTTTTT. It yields the protein CASSLLQGPNEKLFF.

In nucleotides, the CDR3 is TGTGCCAGTAGTATAGGACACGATGTTACCTACGAGCAGTACTTC. It translates to CASSIGHDVTYEQYF. The chain joins TRBV19 to TRBJ2-7; D remains ambiguous. With 1 base removed from V and 2 bases from J, the gap between germline ends came to 12 bases. The CDR3 spans 15 residues. Germline loops: CDR1 LNHDA, CDR2 SQIVND (reference sequence).

The chain employs TRBV7-2 and TRBJ2-7, with TRBD2 as a possible D gene (7 bases). Per the germline V gene, CDR1 is SGHTA and CDR2 is FQGNSA. V shed 5 bases and J shed 4 bases, with 18 bases lying between them. This CDR3 comprises 15 residues. The CDR3: CASSPSGGAGYEQYF. In DNA, the CDR3 is TGTGCCAGCAGCCCCTCTGGGGGGGCGGGATACGAGCAGTACTTC.

The genes are TRBV10-3 and TRBJ2-2, with 14 bases lining up with TRBD2. Germline V lookup: CDR1 ENHRY, CDR2 SYGVKD. This CDR3 has 17 residues. Trimming cost V 6 bases and J 0 bases; bases outside gene matches: 3. This CDR3 is CAIRRTSGGSNTGELFF. The DNA of the CDR3 is TGTGCCATCAGGAGGACTAGCGGGGGGTCGAACACCGGGGAGCTGTTTTTT.

The CDR3 coding sequence is TGTGCCAGTAGCGGGACAGCGAACACCGGGGAGCTGTTTTTT. It translates to CASSGTANTGELFF. J is TRBJ2-2 and V is TRBV19; 7 positions match TRBD1. The germline CDR1 and CDR2 sequences are LNHDA and SQIVND (reference sequence). Trimming at V came to 6 bases and at J to 0 bases, leaving 1 base not matched to a gene. The CDR3 is made up of 14 amino acids.

The chain recombines TRBV7-9 with TRBJ1-2, with a tentative D call TRBD1 (5 bases). CDR3 length: 15 amino acids. The germline gives CDR1 SEHNR, CDR2 FQNEAQ (reference sequence). V lost 0 bases, J lost 8 bases, and 16 bases lay in between. In DNA, the CDR3 is TGTGCCAGCAGCTTAGCGGTCGGGGGGTCGGGCGGCTACACCTTC. Protein: CASSLAVGGSGGYTF.

This clone was picked up one time. The chain joins TRBV19 to TRBJ1-5; 7 nucleotides line up with TRBD1. The V segment lost 3 bases and the J segment 7 bases; nucleotides outside the gene matches: 12. The CDR3 consists of 16 residues. Looked up from germline, CDR1 is LNHDA and CDR2 is SQIVND (reference sequence). CDR3 bases: TGTGCCAGTAGTATTGGGGCTGCGAGACAGGGCCAGCCCCAGCATTTT. This encodes CASSIGAARQGQPQHF.

The chain uses TRBV27 and TRBJ1-4; 9 nucleotides align to TRBD1. The V segment lost 7 bases and the J segment 1 base; nucleotides outside the gene matches: 19. From germline, CDR1 is MNHEY and CDR2 SMNVEV (reference sequence). The CDR3 covers 20 residues. The CDR3: CASTSPGGDRVLETNEKLFF. The CDR3, as DNA: TGTGCCAGCACCTCCCCAGGGGGGGACAGGGTGCTGGAAACTAATGAAAAACTGTTTTTT.

V and J are TRBV5-5 and TRBJ2-7, with 7 bases lining up with TRBD1. The CDR3 is made up of 14 amino acids. V gave up 7 bases and J gave up 1 base; unmatched junction bases: 8. Germline V gives CDR1 SGHKS, CDR2 YYEKEE (reference sequence). This CDR3 is CASSTNRGSYEQYF. The CDR3 bases are TGTGCCAGCTCCACCAACAGGGGATCCTACGAGCAGTACTTC.

This chain joins TRBV6-6 and TRBJ1-3, with D possibly matching TRBD1 (6 bases). Between the trimmed V and J ends, which lost 5 bases and 4 bases, there was a span of 9 bases. Germline V lookup: CDR1 MNHNY, CDR2 SVGAGI (reference sequence). This CDR3 comprises 13 residues. CDR3 nucleotides: TGTGCCAGCAGTCTTAGGGGGGGAAACACCATATATTTT. Amino acids: CASSLRGGNTIYF.